This T cell receptor beta chain was found in a study of T-cell memory formation after mild COVID-19. Study-level information: TCR clusters mostly belonged to single donors. Study outcomes and limitations: Shrinking CD4+ clones resided mostly in CM and EM, and CD8+ ones in EMRA. The finding that pre-infection memory included some responding clones suggested that cross-reactive memory joined.

TCRdb processed the 5' RACE reads anew with MiXCR; each CDR3 protein has one entry. The sample lists 300,000 to 400,000 distinct CDR3 sequences; around 13% were seen once. This CDR3 is 14 amino acids long. With 4 bases removed from V and 1 base from J, the gap between germline ends came to 11 bases. A few counts support this clonotype. The antigen remains unidentified. What was sequenced was PBMCs or a T cell subset sorted from them (not recorded which). This receptor was taken from a man aged 18 to 30 who had mild COVID-19 (a few samples of this study predate the infection). Cell type and time point are not known. The chain is built from TRBV12-3 or TRBV12-4 and TRBJ2-7; D is unresolved. The DNA of the CDR3 is TGTGCCAGCAGTTACCCTCTCGGGTCCTACGAGCAGTACTTC. It is translated as CASSYPLGSYEQYF.